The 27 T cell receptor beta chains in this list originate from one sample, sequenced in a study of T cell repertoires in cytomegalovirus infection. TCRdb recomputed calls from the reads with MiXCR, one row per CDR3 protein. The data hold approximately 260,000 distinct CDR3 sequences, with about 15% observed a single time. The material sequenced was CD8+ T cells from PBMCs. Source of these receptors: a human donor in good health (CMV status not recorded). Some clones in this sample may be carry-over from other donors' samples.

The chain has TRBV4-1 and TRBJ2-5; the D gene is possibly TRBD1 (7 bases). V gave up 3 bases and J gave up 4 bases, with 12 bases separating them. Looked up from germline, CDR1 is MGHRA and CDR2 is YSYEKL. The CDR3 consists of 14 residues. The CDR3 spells CASSQEGAGETQYF. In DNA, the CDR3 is TGCGCCAGCAGCCAGGAGGGGGCGGGAGAGACCCAGTACTTC.

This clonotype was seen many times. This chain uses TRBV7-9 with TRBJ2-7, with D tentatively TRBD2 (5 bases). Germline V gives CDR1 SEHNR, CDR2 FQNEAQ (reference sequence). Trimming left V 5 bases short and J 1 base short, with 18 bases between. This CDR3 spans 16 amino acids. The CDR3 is CASSPLRGSTSYEQYF. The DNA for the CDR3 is TGTGCCAGCAGCCCCCTACGAGGGTCTACATCCTACGAGCAGTACTTC.

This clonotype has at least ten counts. Written as DNA, the CDR3 is TGTGCCAGCAGCCTTGGACAGGGGAGGAGACAGAACACTGAAGCTTTCTTT. Amino acids: CASSLGQGRRQNTEAFF. The gene calls are TRBV7-6 and TRBJ1-1, with 9 positions matching TRBD1. Germline CDR1 SGHVS, CDR2 FNYEAQ. The CDR3 loop spans 17 amino acids. The ends lost 5 bases at V and 1 base at J; junction bases unmatched: 11.

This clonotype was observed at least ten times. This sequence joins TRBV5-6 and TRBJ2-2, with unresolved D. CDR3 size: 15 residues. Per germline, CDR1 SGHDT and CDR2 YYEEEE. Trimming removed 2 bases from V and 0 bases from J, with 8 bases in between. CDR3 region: CASSLRYANTGELFF. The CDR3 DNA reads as TGTGCCAGCAGCTTAAGGTACGCGAACACCGGGGAGCTGTTTTTT.

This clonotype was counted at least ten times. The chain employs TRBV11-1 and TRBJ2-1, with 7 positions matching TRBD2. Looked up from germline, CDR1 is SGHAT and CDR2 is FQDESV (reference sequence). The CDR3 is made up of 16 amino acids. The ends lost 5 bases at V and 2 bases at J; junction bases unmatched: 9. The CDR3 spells CASSLLAENAYNEQFF. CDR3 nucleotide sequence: TGTGCCAGCAGCCTTCTAGCGGAGAATGCCTACAATGAGCAGTTCTTC. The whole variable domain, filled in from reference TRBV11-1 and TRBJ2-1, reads EAEVAQSPRYKITEKSQAVAFWCDPISGHATLYWYRQILGQGPELLVQFQDESVVDDSQLPKDRFSAERLKGVDSTLKIQPAELGDSAMYLCASSLLAENAYNEQFFGPGTRLTVL.

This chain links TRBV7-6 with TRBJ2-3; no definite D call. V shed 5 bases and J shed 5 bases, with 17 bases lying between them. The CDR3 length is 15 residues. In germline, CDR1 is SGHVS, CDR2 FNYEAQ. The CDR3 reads CASSPLDQLGDTQYF. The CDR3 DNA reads TGTGCCAGCAGCCCACTGGACCAATTGGGAGATACGCAGTATTTT.

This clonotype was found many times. The CDR3 region has the DNA TGCGCCAGCAGCCTTCCCGGACAGTTTAATGAAAAACTGTTTTTT. Amino acids: CASSLPGQFNEKLFF. The chain has TRBV4-1 and TRBJ1-4, with a possible D match to TRBD1 (6 bases). Trimming removed 4 bases from V and 4 bases from J, with 13 bases in between. CDR3 length: 15 residues. Germline CDR1 reads MGHRA; CDR2 reads YSYEKL.

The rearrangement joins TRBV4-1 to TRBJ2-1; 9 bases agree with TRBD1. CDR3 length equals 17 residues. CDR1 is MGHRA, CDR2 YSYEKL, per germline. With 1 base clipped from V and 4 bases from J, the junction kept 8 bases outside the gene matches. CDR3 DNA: TGCGCCAGCAGCCAAGTTGGGACAGGGAGACTTTACAATGAGCAGTTCTTC. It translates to CASSQVGTGRLYNEQFF.

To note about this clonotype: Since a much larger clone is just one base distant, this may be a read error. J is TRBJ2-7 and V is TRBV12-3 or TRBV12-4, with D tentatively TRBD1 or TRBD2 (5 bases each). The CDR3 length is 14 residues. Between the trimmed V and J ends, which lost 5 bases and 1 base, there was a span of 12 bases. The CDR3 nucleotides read TGTGCCAGCAGTCTCGGGGCAGCATCCTACGAGCAGTACTTC. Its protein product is CASSLGAASYEQYF.

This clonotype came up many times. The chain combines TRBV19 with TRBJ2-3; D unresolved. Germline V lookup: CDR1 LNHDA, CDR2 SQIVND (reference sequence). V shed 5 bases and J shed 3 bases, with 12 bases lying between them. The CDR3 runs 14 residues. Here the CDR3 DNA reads TGTGCCAGTAGTCTGACGTGGGGTACAGATACGCAGTATTTT. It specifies CASSLTWGTDTQYF.

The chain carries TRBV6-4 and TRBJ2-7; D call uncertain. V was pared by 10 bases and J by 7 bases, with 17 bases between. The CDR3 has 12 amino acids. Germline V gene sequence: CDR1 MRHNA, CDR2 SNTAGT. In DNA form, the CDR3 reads TGTGCCACCAGGCGTAGGTCCCGGGAGCAGTACTTC. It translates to CATRRRSREQYF.

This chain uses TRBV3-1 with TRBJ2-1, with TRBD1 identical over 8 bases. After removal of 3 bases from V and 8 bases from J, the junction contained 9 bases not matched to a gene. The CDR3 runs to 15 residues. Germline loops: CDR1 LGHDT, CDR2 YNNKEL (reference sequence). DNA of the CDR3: TGTGCCAGCAGCCATTCGGACAGGGTCATGGATGAGCAGTTCTTC. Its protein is CASSHSDRVMDEQFF.

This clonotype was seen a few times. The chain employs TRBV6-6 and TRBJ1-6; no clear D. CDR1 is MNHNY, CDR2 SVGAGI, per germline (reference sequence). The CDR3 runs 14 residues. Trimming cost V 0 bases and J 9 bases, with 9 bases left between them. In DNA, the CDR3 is TGTGCCAGCAGTTACTCTTCTAAGACTTCACCCCTCCACTTT. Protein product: CASSYSSKTSPLHF.

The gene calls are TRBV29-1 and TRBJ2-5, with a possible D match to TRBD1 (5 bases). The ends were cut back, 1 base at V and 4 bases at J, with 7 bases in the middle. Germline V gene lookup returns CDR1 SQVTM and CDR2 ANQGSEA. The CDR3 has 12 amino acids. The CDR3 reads CSVEVRGETQYF. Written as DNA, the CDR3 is TGCAGCGTTGAAGTAAGGGGAGAGACCCAGTACTTC.

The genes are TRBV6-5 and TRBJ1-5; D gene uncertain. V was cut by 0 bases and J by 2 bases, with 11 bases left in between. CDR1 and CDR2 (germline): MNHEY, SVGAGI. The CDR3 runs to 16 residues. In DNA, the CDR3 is TGTGCCAGCAGTTACTCCGGATCAGGTGGCAATCAGCCCCAGCATTTT. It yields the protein CASSYSGSGGNQPQHF.

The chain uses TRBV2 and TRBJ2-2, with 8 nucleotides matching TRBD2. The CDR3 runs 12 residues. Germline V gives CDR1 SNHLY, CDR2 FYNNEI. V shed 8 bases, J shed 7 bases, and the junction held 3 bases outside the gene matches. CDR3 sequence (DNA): TGTGCCAGCCGGGGGGGCCACGGGGAGCTGTTTTTT. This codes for CASRGGHGELFF.

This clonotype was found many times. CDR3 protein: CASQGEQPQHF. Here the CDR3 DNA reads TGTGCTAGCCAGGGAGAACAGCCCCAGCATTTT. The chain employs TRBV12-5 and TRBJ1-5; tentative D call: TRBD1 (5 bases). V gave up 9 bases and J gave up 7 bases, with 10 bases separating them. The CDR3 has 11 amino acids. Germline V gene lookup returns CDR1 LGHNT and CDR2 FRNRAP.

The CDR3 bases are TGTGCCAGCAGCTTTCCCCGGGACAGGGTTTACGAGCAGTACTTC. This encodes CASSFPRDRVYEQYF. The chain employs TRBV11-2 and TRBJ2-7; 9 bases map to TRBD1. Germline loops: CDR1 SGHAT, CDR2 FQNNGV. Trimming removed 3 bases from V and 4 bases from J; junction bases left unmatched: 7. This CDR3 region has 15 residues. The whole variable domain, filled in from reference TRBV11-2 and TRBJ2-7, reads EAGVAQSPRYKIIEKRQSVAFWCNPISGHATLYWYQQILGQGPKLLIQFQNNGVVDDSQLPKDRFSAERLKGVDSTLKIQPAKLEDSAVYLCASSFPRDRVYEQYFGPGTRLTVT.

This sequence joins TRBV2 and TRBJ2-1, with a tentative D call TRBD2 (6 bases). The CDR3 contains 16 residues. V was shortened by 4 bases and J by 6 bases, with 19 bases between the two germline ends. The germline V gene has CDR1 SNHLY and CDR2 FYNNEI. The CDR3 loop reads CASSVGGEGTLNEQFF. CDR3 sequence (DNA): TGTGCCAGCAGTGTGGGGGGTGAGGGGACCCTCAATGAGCAGTTCTTC.

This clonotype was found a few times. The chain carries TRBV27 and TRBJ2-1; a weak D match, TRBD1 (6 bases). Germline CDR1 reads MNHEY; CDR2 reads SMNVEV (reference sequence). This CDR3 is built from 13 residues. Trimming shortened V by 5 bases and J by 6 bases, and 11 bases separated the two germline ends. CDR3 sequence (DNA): TGTGCCAGCAGTCAACAGGGTGGCAATGAGCAGTTCTTC. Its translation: CASSQQGGNEQFF.

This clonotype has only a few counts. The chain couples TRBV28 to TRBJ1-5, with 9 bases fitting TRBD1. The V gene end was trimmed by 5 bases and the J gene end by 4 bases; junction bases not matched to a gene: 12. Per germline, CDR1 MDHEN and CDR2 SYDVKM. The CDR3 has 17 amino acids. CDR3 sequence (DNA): TGTGCCAGCAGTCCCTTTTATGTAGGACAGGGGAATCAGCCCCAGCATTTT. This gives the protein CASSPFYVGQGNQPQHF.

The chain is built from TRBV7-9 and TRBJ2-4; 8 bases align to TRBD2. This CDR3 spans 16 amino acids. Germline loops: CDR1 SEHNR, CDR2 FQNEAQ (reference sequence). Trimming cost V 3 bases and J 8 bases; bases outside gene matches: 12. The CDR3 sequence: CASSFNTLGGADIQYF. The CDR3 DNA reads TGTGCCAGCAGCTTCAATACCCTCGGGGGGGCAGACATTCAGTACTTC.

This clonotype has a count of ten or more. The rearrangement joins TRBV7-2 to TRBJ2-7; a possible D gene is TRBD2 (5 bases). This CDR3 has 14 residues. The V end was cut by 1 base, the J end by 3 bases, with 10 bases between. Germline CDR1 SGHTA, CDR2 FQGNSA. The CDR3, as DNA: TGTGCCAGCAGCTTAGAAAGGACTTACTACGAGCAGTACTTC. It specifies CASSLERTYYEQYF.

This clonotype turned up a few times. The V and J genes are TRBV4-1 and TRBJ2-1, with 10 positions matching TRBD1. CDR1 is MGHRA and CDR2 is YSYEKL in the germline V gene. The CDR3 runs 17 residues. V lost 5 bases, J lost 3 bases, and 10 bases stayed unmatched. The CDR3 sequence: CASSESTGTGVYNEQFF. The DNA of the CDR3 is TGCGCCAGCAGCGAAAGTACCGGGACAGGGGTCTACAATGAGCAGTTCTTC.

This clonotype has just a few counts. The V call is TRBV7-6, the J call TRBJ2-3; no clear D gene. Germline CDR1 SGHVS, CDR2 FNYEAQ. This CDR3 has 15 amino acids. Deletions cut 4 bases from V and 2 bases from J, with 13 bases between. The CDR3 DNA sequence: TGTGCCAGCAGCTCACTAAGCGCTGTCACAGATACGCAGTATTTT. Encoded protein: CASSSLSAVTDTQYF.

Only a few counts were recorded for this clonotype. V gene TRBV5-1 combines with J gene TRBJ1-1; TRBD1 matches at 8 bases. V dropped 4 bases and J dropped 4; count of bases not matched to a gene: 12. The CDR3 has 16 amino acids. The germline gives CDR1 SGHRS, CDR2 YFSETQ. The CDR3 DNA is TGCGCCAGCAGCACGAAACAGGGGGTGGTCGGCACTGAAGCTTTCTTT. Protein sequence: CASSTKQGVVGTEAFF. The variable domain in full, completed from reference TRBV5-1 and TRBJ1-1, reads KAGVTQTPRYLIKTRGQQVTLSCSPISGHRSVSWYQQTPGQGLQFLFEYFSETQRNKGNFPGRFSGRQFSNSRSEMNVSTLELGDSALYLCASSTKQGVVGTEAFFGQGTRLTVV.

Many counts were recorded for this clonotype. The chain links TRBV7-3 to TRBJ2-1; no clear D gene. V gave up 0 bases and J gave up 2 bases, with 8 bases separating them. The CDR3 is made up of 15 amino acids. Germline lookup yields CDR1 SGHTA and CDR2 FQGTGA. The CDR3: CASSLTVSAYNEQFF. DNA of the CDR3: TGTGCCAGCAGCTTAACGGTCTCGGCCTACAATGAGCAGTTCTTC.